This T cell receptor (beta chain) was found in a study of cytomegalovirus exposure and HLA in healthy donors. Study-level points and caveats: Researchers catalogued roughly 170 TCR beta chains as cytomegalovirus-associated.

Repertoires were generated with immunoSEQ multiplex PCR, while TCRdb's copy carries only in-frame clones and drops some. Of 150,000 to 200,000 clones listed, around nine tenths are singletons. Turning to this clone: Its antigen is undetermined.

V shed 4 bases and J 6 bases; nucleotides not matched to a gene: 12. Germline assignment: CDR1 SGHTA and CDR2 FQGNSA. The CDR3 totals 17 residues. The sequence derives from a young woman in good health and CMV-seronegative. Sequencing input: PBMCs. The V gene is TRBV7-2, the J gene TRBJ2-1, with 10 bases matching TRBD2. The CDR3 region is CASSYSQRAGGLNEQFF. CDR3 DNA: TGTGCCAGCAGCTACTCCCAAAGAGCGGGGGGGCTCAATGAGCAGTTCTTC.